The 26 T cell receptor beta chains given below trace back to one sample, sequenced in a study of T cells in Graves' hyperthyroidism and ophthalmopathy. Amplified TCR beta CDR3 regions came from RNA transcripts. In the first-round RT-PCR of the TCR CDR3, the HTBI primer set was used. TCRdb ran MiXCR on the multiplex PCR reads and lists one entry per CDR3 protein. The sample carries over 700,000 distinct CDR3 sequences, just over 35% recorded once. Sequencing input: blood. The receptor set was obtained from a woman aged 35 to 49 with Graves' hyperthyroidism.

In the case of this clonotype: A read error is possible here, since a much larger clone lies one base away. The CDR3 sequence is CSGTPGTGEETQYF. In DNA form, the CDR3 reads TGCAGTGGTACCCCCGGGACAGGAGAAGAGACCCAGTACTTC. The V gene is TRBV20-1, the J gene TRBJ2-5; TRBD1 matches 8 bases. With 7 bases clipped from V and 3 bases from J, the junction kept 10 bases outside the gene matches. CDR3 length: 14 residues. Germline V gives CDR1 DFQATT, CDR2 SNEGSKA (reference sequence).

V and J are TRBV7-8 and TRBJ2-5; D possibly corresponds to TRBD2 (6 bases). Germline lookup yields CDR1 SGHVS and CDR2 FQNEAQ. Trimming pared 5 bases from V and 2 bases from J, leaving 24 bases between. There are 18 residues in the CDR3. This CDR3 reads CASSPWVWRRGSQETQYF. The CDR3, as DNA: TGTGCCAGCAGCCCGTGGGTCTGGCGGAGGGGCTCTCAAGAGACCCAGTACTTC.

With respect to this clonotype: A read error is likely, as this CDR3 ends without the conserved phenylalanine or tryptophan. The gene calls are TRBV7-2 and TRBJ1-2; possibly TRBD1 for D (6 bases). This CDR3 has 13 amino acids. V shed 4 bases and J shed 4 bases, with 10 bases lying between them. Germline V gene lookup returns CDR1 SGHTA and CDR2 FQGNSA. This CDR3 reads CASSSGHFYGYTL. CDR3 coding DNA: TGTGCCAGCAGCTCGGGACACTTCTATGGCTACACCCTC.

This clonotype was counted many times. The rearrangement joins TRBV6-5 to TRBJ1-5; D is undetermined. Deletions cut 5 bases from V and 4 bases from J, with 9 bases between. This CDR3 is built from 13 residues. Germline V lookup: CDR1 MNHEY, CDR2 SVGAGI. Written as DNA, the CDR3 is TGTGCCAGCAGTACCTCCTTGAATCAGCCCCAGCATTTT. It is translated as CASSTSLNQPQHF.

This clonotype came up many times. This chain uses TRBV2 with TRBJ1-5; TRBD1 might be the D (5 bases). CDR3 length: 13 amino acids. In germline, CDR1 is SNHLY, CDR2 FYNNEI. Trimming left V 10 bases short and J 3 bases short, with 13 bases between. The CDR3 reads CATDQGPNQPQHF. CDR3 nucleotide sequence: TGTGCCACCGATCAGGGCCCCAATCAGCCCCAGCATTTT.

This clonotype came up many times. This chain links TRBV6-4 with TRBJ1-5, with 8 nucleotides matching TRBD1. The trim removed 4 bases at V and 1 base at J, leaving 6 bases unmatched. Germline CDR1 is MRHNA and CDR2 is SNTAGT. The CDR3 has 16 residues. The CDR3 spells CASSATDRVSNQPQHF. Written as DNA, the CDR3 is TGTGCCAGCAGTGCCACGGACAGGGTGAGCAATCAGCCCCAGCATTTT.

The rearrangement joins TRBV20-1 to TRBJ2-5, with unresolved D. Germline V CDR1 and CDR2: DFQATT, SNEGSKA (reference sequence). The CDR3 consists of 12 residues. Trimming left V 3 bases short and J 9 bases short, with 14 bases between. CDR3 sequence: CSASFQVQPQYF. As DNA, the CDR3 is TGCAGTGCTAGTTTCCAGGTACAGCCCCAGTACTTC.

The chain is built from TRBV19 and TRBJ2-5; D ambiguous. Gene TRBJ2-1 matches the end of the DNA better, so the J call may be wrong. Germline CDR1 is LNHDA and CDR2 is SQIVND (reference sequence). The CDR3 has 14 amino acids. The CDR3 nucleotides read TGTGCCAGTGCTCCTGGGTATCAGTCCAATGAGCAGTTCTTC. It yields the protein CASAPGYQSNEQFF.

The chain recombines TRBV4-3 with TRBJ1-2; TRBD1 matches 12 bases. Per germline, CDR1 LGHNA and CDR2 YSLEER. Trimming cost V 1 base and J 2 bases; bases outside gene matches: 5. This CDR3 spans 17 amino acids. CDR3 residues: CASSQGGTGGENYGYTF. DNA for the CDR3: TGCGCCAGCAGCCAAGGAGGGACAGGGGGCGAAAACTATGGCTACACCTTC.

This clonotype was counted many times. The CDR3 DNA follows: TGCAGCGTTGAAGATGGGGGGAGGACCTACGAGCAGTACTTC. It encodes CSVEDGGRTYEQYF. This chain joins TRBV29-1 and TRBJ2-7, with D perhaps matching TRBD2 (6 bases). CDR1 and CDR2 (germline): SQVTM, ANQGSEA. Trimming left V 0 bases short and J 2 bases short, with 11 bases between. The CDR3 contains 14 residues.

As regards this clonotype: Compared with germline, one end of the junction differs, possibly owing to a read error. The rearrangement joins TRBV7-2 to TRBJ2-5; the match to TRBD2 covers 16 bases. Germline V gives CDR1 SGHTA, CDR2 FQGNSA. The CDR3 is made up of 17 amino acids. Written as DNA, the CDR3 is TGCGCCAGCACCCAAGGGACTAGCGGGGGGGCTCGAGAGACCCAGTACTTC. Its translation: CASTQGTSGGARETQYF.

V usage is TRBV4-1 and J usage is TRBJ1-5; TRBD1 might be the D (5 bases). The V end was cut by 3 bases, the J end by 6 bases, with 15 bases between. In germline, CDR1 is MGHRA, CDR2 YSYEKL. CDR3 length equals 15 residues. CDR3 protein: CASSQGRYFPQPQHF. The CDR3 DNA reads as TGCGCCAGCAGCCAGGGGCGATATTTCCCTCAGCCCCAGCATTTT.

V is TRBV14 and J is TRBJ1-2; no clear D gene. Per the germline V gene, CDR1 is SGHDN and CDR2 is FVKESK. This CDR3 is built from 13 residues. Trimming removed 0 bases from V and 6 bases from J, with 8 bases in between. The CDR3 DNA sequence: TGTGCCAGCAGCCAAGATCGACTGAATGGCTACACCTTC. Translation: CASSQDRLNGYTF. Drawing the rest from reference TRBV14 and TRBJ1-2, the complete variable domain is EAGVTQFPSHSVIEKGQTVTLRCDPISGHDNLYWYRRVMGKEIKFLLHFVKESKQDESGMPNNRFLAERTGGTYSTLKVQPAELEDSGVYFCASSQDRLNGYTFGSGTRLTVV.

This clonotype was found many times. This chain joins TRBV15 and TRBJ2-7, with 14 bases aligning to TRBD2. V shed 5 bases and J 6 bases; nucleotides not matched to a gene: 6. This CDR3 comprises 15 residues. Germline CDR1 is LNHNV and CDR2 is YYDKDF (reference sequence). The CDR3 sequence is CATSPGTSGSGEQYF. The DNA for the CDR3 is TGTGCCACCAGCCCCGGGACTAGCGGGAGTGGCGAGCAGTACTTC.

This clonotype was seen more than once but under ten times. The CDR3 sequence: CASSPPGQGIGSYEQYF. The DNA of the CDR3 is TGTGCCAGCTCACCACCGGGACAGGGTATAGGCTCCTACGAGCAGTACTTC. V gene TRBV7-8 combines with J gene TRBJ2-7, with TRBD1 matching 9 bases. Germline CDR1 reads SGHVS; CDR2 reads FQNEAQ. This CDR3 is built from 17 residues. V shed 8 bases, J shed 0 bases, and the junction held 14 bases outside the gene matches.

In this sample, this clonotype turned up many times. The chain carries TRBV20-1 and TRBJ2-5; D unresolved. The ends were cut back, 6 bases at V and 5 bases at J, with 16 bases in the middle. Germline V CDR1 and CDR2: DFQATT, SNEGSKA (reference sequence). This CDR3 is 13 amino acids long. The chain's CDR3 is CSAPRFGRETQYF. CDR3 sequence (DNA): TGCAGTGCACCCAGATTTGGTCGGGAGACCCAGTACTTC.

This clonotype was seen many times. The CDR3: CSAWTSGRGPETQYF. The CDR3 DNA reads as TGCAGTGCTTGGACTAGCGGGAGGGGGCCAGAGACCCAGTACTTC. The rearrangement links TRBV20-1 to TRBJ2-5; 15 bases are a match to TRBD2. There are 15 residues in the CDR3. Germline CDR1 reads DFQATT; CDR2 reads SNEGSKA (reference sequence). The trim removed 5 bases at V and 4 bases at J, leaving 5 bases unmatched.

The chain joins TRBV15 to TRBJ1-1; D may be TRBD1 (5 bases). Germline V gene data show CDR1 as LNHNV and CDR2 as YYDKDF (reference sequence). V was pared by 3 bases and J by 0 bases, with 14 bases between. This CDR3 has 16 amino acids. The CDR3 reads CATSSLYPGMNTEAFF. The DNA of the CDR3 is TGTGCCACCAGCAGCTTATATCCAGGGATGAACACTGAAGCTTTCTTT.

This clonotype was counted only a few times. The rearrangement uses TRBV28 and TRBJ1-5; no reliable D call. The germline V gene encodes CDR1 MDHEN and CDR2 SYDVKM. Trimming left V 5 bases short and J 7 bases short, with 9 bases between. CDR3 length equals 12 residues. CDR3 amino acids: CASSADGQPQHF. The CDR3 region has the DNA TGTGCCAGCAGTGCCGATGGACAGCCCCAGCATTTT.

This clonotype turned up a few times. The chain has TRBV4-1 and TRBJ2-7; a possible D gene is TRBD2 (5 bases). This CDR3 is 15 amino acids long. V gave up 0 bases and J gave up 2 bases, with 11 bases separating them. Per the germline V gene, CDR1 is MGHRA and CDR2 is YSYEKL. The CDR3 region is CASSQEKGAPYEQYF. The CDR3 DNA reads as TGCGCCAGCAGCCAAGAGAAGGGAGCCCCCTACGAGCAGTACTTC.

The V and J genes are TRBV20-1 and TRBJ1-5; TRBD1 agrees at 9 bases. J gave up 0 bases and V 5 bases, and 8 bases lay outside the gene matches. The CDR3 runs to 16 residues. Germline CDR1 DFQATT, CDR2 SNEGSKA (reference sequence). CDR3 amino acids: CSAGYGTGYSNQPQHF. CDR3 nucleotides: TGCAGTGCTGGATATGGGACAGGGTATAGCAATCAGCCCCAGCATTTT.

This clonotype was counted at least ten times. V is TRBV12-5 and J is TRBJ1-1, with unresolved D. The CDR3 is 12 amino acids. V lost 2 bases, J lost 11 bases, and 12 bases lay in between. The germline CDR1 and CDR2 sequences are LGHNT and FRNRAP. The chain's CDR3 is CASGLHDLNAFF. The CDR3 DNA reads TGTGCTAGTGGTTTGCACGATCTGAATGCTTTCTTT.

The sample holds many counts of this clonotype. The chain couples TRBV20-1 to TRBJ1-1, with a tentative D call TRBD1 (5 bases). V lost 6 bases to trimming and J lost 5 bases, with 13 bases between them. Germline V gives CDR1 DFQATT, CDR2 SNEGSKA (reference sequence). The CDR3 sequence is 12 residues long. The CDR3, as DNA: TGCAGTGCACTGGGGGAGGGGACTGAAGCTTTCTTT. This gives the protein CSALGEGTEAFF.

The chain carries TRBV10-1 and TRBJ2-4; D is perhaps TRBD1 (5 bases). Germline loops: CDR1 WNHNN, CDR2 SYGVQD (reference sequence). This CDR3 has 17 amino acids. Trimming cost V 0 bases and J 5 bases, with 17 bases left between them. CDR3 coding DNA: TGCGCCAGCAGTGAGTCCCCGGACAACCAAGTCGAAAACATTCAGTACTTC. Amino acid sequence: CASSESPDNQVENIQYF.

The rearrangement links TRBV6-5 to TRBJ1-1; 7 bases agree with TRBD1. With V trimmed by 9 bases and J by 4 bases, 8 bases remained unmatched. CDR1 is MNHEY and CDR2 is SVGAGI in the germline V gene. The CDR3 extends over 13 amino acids. In nucleotides, the CDR3 is TGTGCCAGTCGACAGGGAAGTTTCACTGAAGCTTTCTTT. This sequence encodes CASRQGSFTEAFF.

Many counts were recorded for this clonotype. The J gene is TRBJ1-3, the V gene TRBV2, with no clear D. CDR3 size: 14 residues. V lost 3 bases to trimming and J lost 0 bases, with 6 bases between them. The germline V gene encodes CDR1 SNHLY and CDR2 FYNNEI. The CDR3 DNA reads as TGTGCCAGCAGTGAGACCCCCTCTGGAAACACCATATATTTT. This codes for CASSETPSGNTIYF. Filled out from reference TRBV2 and TRBJ1-3, the complete variable domain reads EPEVTQTPSHQVTQMGQEVILRCVPISNHLYFYWYRQILGQKVEFLVSFYNNEISEKSEIFDDQFSVERPDGSNFTLKIRSTKLEDSAMYFCASSETPSGNTIYFGEGSWLTVV.